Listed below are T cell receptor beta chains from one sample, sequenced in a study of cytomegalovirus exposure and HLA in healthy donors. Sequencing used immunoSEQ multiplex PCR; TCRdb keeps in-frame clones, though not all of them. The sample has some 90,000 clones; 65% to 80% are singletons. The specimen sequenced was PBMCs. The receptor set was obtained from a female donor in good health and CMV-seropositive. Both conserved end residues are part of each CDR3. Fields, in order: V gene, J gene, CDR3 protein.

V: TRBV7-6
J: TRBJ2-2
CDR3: CASSSRTGTGELFF

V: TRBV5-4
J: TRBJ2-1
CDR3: CASSLPGGAYNEQFF

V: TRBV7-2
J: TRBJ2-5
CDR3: CASTLSGRWETQYF

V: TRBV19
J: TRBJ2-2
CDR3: CASTLGGTGELFF

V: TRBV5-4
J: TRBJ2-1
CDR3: CASSFGTGEVNEQFF

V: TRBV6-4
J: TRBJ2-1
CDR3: CASSRQDRGVNEQFF

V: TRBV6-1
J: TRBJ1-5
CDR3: CASRSGGYQPQHF

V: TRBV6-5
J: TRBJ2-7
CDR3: CASSYSWDRGYEQYF

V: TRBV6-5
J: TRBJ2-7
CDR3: CASSYRDTASYEQYF

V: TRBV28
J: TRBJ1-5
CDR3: CASRMGLSNQPQHF

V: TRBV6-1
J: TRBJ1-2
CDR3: CASIHSRVPYGYTF

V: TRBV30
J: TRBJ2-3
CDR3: CAWRRTSGGAATQYF

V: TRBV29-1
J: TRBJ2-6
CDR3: CSVTGISGANVLTF

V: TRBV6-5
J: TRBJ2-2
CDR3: CASSVRTGELFF

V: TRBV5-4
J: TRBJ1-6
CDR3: CASSLSAGTPSPLHF

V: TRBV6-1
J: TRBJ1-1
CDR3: CASSEPARTVENTEAFF

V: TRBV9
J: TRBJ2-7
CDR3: CASSVDLGSSYEQYF

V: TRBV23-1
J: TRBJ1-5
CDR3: CAKSVQPQHF

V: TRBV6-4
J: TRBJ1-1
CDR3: CASRVRWGGQGRMNTEAFF

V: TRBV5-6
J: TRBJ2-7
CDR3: CASSSQGREQYF